This T cell receptor (beta chain) was observed in a study of cytomegalovirus exposure and HLA in healthy donors. On this clone itself: Its antigen is unknown.

The PCR was carried out with 60 Vbeta primers and 13 Jbeta primers. Assay used: immunoSEQ multiplex PCR; TCRdb lists only in-frame clones, some missing. The repertoire holds 150,000 or so clones, with roughly three quarters as singletons. Study outcomes and limitations: Evidence from a later analysis indicated that most CMV-associated TCR beta chains looked HLA-restricted.

The origin of this receptor is a woman in her forties or fifties in good health and CMV-seropositive. Sequenced sample: PBMCs.

DNA of the CDR3: TGTGCCAGCAGCTCCGGCGGGGGGGCGGGAGAGACCCAGTACTTC. It codes for CASSSGGGAGETQYF. The rearrangement links TRBV7-2 to TRBJ2-5; 9 bases map to TRBD2. The germline V gene has CDR1 SGHTA and CDR2 FQGNSA. J was trimmed by 4 bases and V by 4 bases; bases with no gene match: 7. This CDR3 comprises 15 residues.